The next 30 T cell receptor beta chains were all read from a single sample in a study of blood T cell repertoires in COVID-19. Measured with immunoSEQ multiplex PCR; TCRdb has only the in-frame clones, and not every one. The table records under 200,000 clones, roughly 85% of them present only once. Sequenced material: peripheral blood. Every receptor here comes from a woman aged 25 to 39 with acute or convalescent COVID-19.

This clone was observed a few times. The chain recombines TRBV10-3 with TRBJ1-1; the match to TRBD1 covers 7 bases. CDR3 length equals 16 residues. The junction had 5 bases not matched to a gene; V was cut back by 0 bases and J by 1 base. CDR1 and CDR2 (germline): ENHRY, SYGVKD. The CDR3 DNA reads TGTGCCATCAGTGAGTCGGGGGGACAGAGGAACACTGAAGCTTTCTTT. Amino acids: CAISESGGQRNTEAFF.

The genes are TRBV27 and TRBJ1-6, with a weak D call TRBD1 (6 bases). This CDR3 is 14 amino acids long. The V and J ends lost 10 bases and 7 bases respectively, with 17 bases between them. Per germline, CDR1 MNHEY and CDR2 SMNVEV (reference sequence). The CDR3 protein is CATQGNFENSPLHF. The CDR3 DNA sequence: TGTGCCACCCAGGGGAATTTTGAGAATTCACCCCTCCACTTT.

The rearrangement links TRBV7-9 to TRBJ1-3; D gene ambiguous. The V gene's germline CDR1 is SEHNR and CDR2 FQNEAQ (reference sequence). CDR3 length: 15 residues. With 0 bases removed from V and 5 bases from J, the gap between germline ends came to 11 bases. Here the CDR3 reads CASSLAEDLRNTIYF. Written as DNA, the CDR3 is TGTGCCAGCAGCTTAGCGGAGGATCTGCGAAACACCATATATTTT.

V gene TRBV7-9 combines with J gene TRBJ1-3, with D possibly being TRBD1 (5 bases). Trimming took 2 bases from V and 4 from J, leaving 12 bases between them. The CDR3 covers 15 residues. CDR1 SEHNR and CDR2 FQNEAQ come from the germline V gene (reference sequence). The CDR3 region is CASSLRQGGGNTIYF. CDR3 bases: TGTGCCAGCAGCTTACGCCAGGGTGGAGGAAACACCATATATTTT.

The rearrangement joins TRBV28 to TRBJ1-1, with a possible D match to TRBD1 (5 bases). V lost 7 bases to trimming and J lost 3 bases, with 21 bases between them. Looked up from germline, CDR1 is MDHEN and CDR2 is SYDVKM. There are 16 residues in the CDR3. The DNA for the CDR3 is TGTGCCAGCAACCGACGCCTTCTCTCCAGGGACACTGAAGCTTTCTTT. Its protein is CASNRRLLSRDTEAFF.

The J gene is TRBJ1-6, the V gene TRBV4-2, with D hard to call. Between the trimmed V and J ends, which lost 4 bases and 3 bases, there was a span of 10 bases. The CDR3 has 15 residues. Germline values: CDR1 LGHNA, CDR2 YNFKEQ. The CDR3 region is CASSRDGDYNSPLHF. The DNA of the CDR3 is TGTGCCAGCAGCCGAGACGGTGACTATAATTCACCCCTCCACTTT.

This clone was seen a handful of times. A junction end diverges from the germline sequence, so it may reflect a read error. The chain is built from TRBV3-1 (or the pseudogene TRBV3-2) and TRBJ1-1, with D maybe TRBD1 (5 bases). CDR3 size: 12 residues. The germline V gene has CDR1 LGHDT and CDR2 YNNKEL (reference sequence). Here the CDR3 reads CASSQGNYAGPF. DNA for the CDR3: TGTGCCAGCAGCCAGGGGAATTACGCGGGACCCTTT.

The CDR3 spells CASSLSGLAGVREQYF. CDR3 nucleotide sequence: TGTGCCAGCAGCTTGTCCGGACTAGCGGGAGTTCGCGAGCAGTACTTC. The rearrangement joins TRBV7-2 to TRBJ2-7; 13 bases are shared with TRBD2. CDR3 length equals 16 residues. V was pared by 3 bases and J by 6 bases, with 8 bases of the junction left unmatched. Germline assignment: CDR1 SGHTA and CDR2 FQGNSA.

The chain is built from TRBV6-5 and TRBJ2-7; 11 bases are a match to TRBD2. The CDR3 is 13 amino acids. The germline V gene encodes CDR1 MNHEY and CDR2 SVGAGI. V was clipped by 10 bases and J by 3 bases; unmatched bases: 5. CDR3 residues: CATGTSGYYEQYF. The CDR3, as DNA: TGTGCCACGGGGACTAGCGGTTACTACGAGCAGTACTTC.

The chain links TRBV30 to TRBJ1-1; D unclear. This CDR3 is built from 14 residues. The germline V and J ends were trimmed by 4 bases and 1 base, with 13 bases remaining between them. Germline V gene lookup returns CDR1 GTSNPN and CDR2 SVGIG (reference sequence). The CDR3 region has the DNA TGTGCCTGGATCAGAGGCCCTTCGAACACTGAAGCTTTCTTT. Its protein product is CAWIRGPSNTEAFF.

This clone was recorded once. The gene calls are TRBV5-3 and TRBJ1-5; tentatively, D is TRBD1 (5 bases). TRBV5-3 is an open reading frame whose function is uncertain. The CDR3 length is 15 residues. Between the trimmed V and J ends, which lost 1 base and 5 bases, there was a span of 13 bases. The CDR3 loop reads CARSLPQGNHQPQHF. CDR3 nucleotide sequence: TGTGCCAGAAGCTTGCCCCAGGGCAATCATCAGCCCCAGCATTTT.

This clone was detected a few times. This chain joins TRBV9 and TRBJ2-7; 8 bases map to TRBD2. The CDR3 is 15 residues long. Per the germline V gene, CDR1 is SGDLS and CDR2 is YYNGEE. After removal of 2 bases from V and 0 bases from J, the junction contained 4 bases not matched to a gene. The CDR3 coding sequence is TGTGCCAGCAGCGTCCAAGCGGGGGACTCCTACGAGCAGTACTTC. Its protein product is CASSVQAGDSYEQYF. The complete variable domain, with remaining parts taken from reference TRBV9 and TRBJ2-7, reads DSGVTQTPKHLITATGQRVTLRCSPRSGDLSVYWYQQSLDQGLQFLIQYYNGEERAKGNILERFSAQQFPDLHSELNLSSLELGDSALYFCASSVQAGDSYEQYFGPGTRLTVT.

The chain employs TRBV5-1 and TRBJ1-3, with 8 bases aligning to TRBD1. The V gene's germline CDR1 is SGHRS and CDR2 YFSETQ. The CDR3 is 14 residues long. Trimming removed 3 bases from V and 2 bases from J; junction bases left unmatched: 1. As DNA, the CDR3 is TGCGCCAGCAGCTCGGACAGGGCTGGAAACACCATATATTTT. It encodes CASSSDRAGNTIYF.

The rearrangement links TRBV6-5 to TRBJ1-1, with D maybe TRBD1 (5 bases). Germline loops: CDR1 MNHEY, CDR2 SVGAGI. The CDR3 is made up of 12 amino acids. V lost 5 bases and J 4 bases, leaving 8 bases between the germline ends. CDR3 sequence: CASSRGSTEAFF. CDR3 sequence (DNA): TGTGCCAGCAGTCGGGGGAGCACTGAAGCTTTCTTT.

V gene TRBV9 combines with J gene TRBJ1-6, with 7 positions matching TRBD1. Trimming cost V 2 bases and J 9 bases; bases outside gene matches: 11. The CDR3 is made up of 16 amino acids. CDR1 SGDLS and CDR2 YYNGEE come from the germline V gene. Here the CDR3 reads CASSVADRAQSSPLHF. The CDR3 DNA follows: TGTGCCAGCAGCGTGGCCGACAGGGCTCAAAGTTCACCCCTCCACTTT.

V is TRBV19 and J is TRBJ1-1; D remains unclear. Germline CDR1 reads LNHDA; CDR2 reads SQIVND (reference sequence). The CDR3 contains 15 residues. Trimming pared 7 bases from V and 2 bases from J, leaving 17 bases between. The CDR3 bases are TGTGCCAGTACCCCCCAGGCAGTACTTAACACTGAAGCTTTCTTT. Translated, it gives CASTPQAVLNTEAFF. The full variable domain, completed using reference TRBV19 and TRBJ1-1, is DGGITQSPKYLFRKEGQNVTLSCEQNLNHDAMYWYRQDPGQGLRLIYYSQIVNDFQKGDIAEGYSVSREKKESFPLTVTSAQKNPTAFYLCASTPQAVLNTEAFFGQGTRLTVV.

DNA for the CDR3: TGTGCCAGCAGCCTAACGGGACAGGGTCCAGGCTACACCTTC. This gives the protein CASSLTGQGPGYTF. The gene calls are TRBV3-1 (or the pseudogene TRBV3-2) and TRBJ1-2, with TRBD1 matching over 9 bases. The CDR3 runs to 14 residues. With V trimmed by 4 bases and J by 8 bases, 8 bases remained unmatched. The V gene's germline CDR1 is LGHDT and CDR2 YNNKEL (reference sequence).

The chain employs TRBV28 and TRBJ2-7, with D possibly TRBD1 on 5 matching bases. V lost 5 bases and J 3 bases, leaving 14 bases between the germline ends. This CDR3 has 14 residues. Germline values: CDR1 MDHEN, CDR2 SYDVKM. The CDR3 sequence is CASSPTGHNYEQYF. Here the CDR3 DNA reads TGTGCCAGCAGTCCGACCGGACACAACTACGAGCAGTACTTC. The full variable domain, in which reference TRBV28 and TRBJ2-7 provide the parts outside the CDR3, is DVKVTQSSRYLVKRTGEKVFLECVQDMDHENMFWYRQDPGLGLRLIYFSYDVKMKEKGDIPEGYSVSREKKERFSLILESASTNQTSMYLCASSPTGHNYEQYFGPGTRLTVT.

The chain joins TRBV14 to TRBJ1-1; TRBD1 agrees at 7 bases. Germline loops: CDR1 SGHDN, CDR2 FVKESK. V lost 4 bases, J lost 6 bases, and 11 bases stayed unmatched. This CDR3 comprises 15 residues. CDR3: CASSPFQTGTPEAFF. In DNA, the CDR3 is TGTGCCAGCAGCCCCTTCCAGACAGGGACGCCTGAAGCTTTCTTT. Full variable domain (outside the CDR3, taken from reference TRBV14 and TRBJ1-1): EAGVTQFPSHSVIEKGQTVTLRCDPISGHDNLYWYRRVMGKEIKFLLHFVKESKQDESGMPNNRFLAERTGGTYSTLKVQPAELEDSGVYFCASSPFQTGTPEAFFGQGTRLTVV.

The rearrangement links TRBV19 to TRBJ1-3, with 11 bases that match TRBD1. Trimming removed 6 bases from V and 2 bases from J; junction bases left unmatched: 6. Germline V CDR1 and CDR2: LNHDA, SQIVND (reference sequence). This CDR3 spans 16 amino acids. CDR3 amino acids: CASRSPGQGAGNTIYF. The CDR3 coding sequence is TGTGCCAGTAGAAGCCCGGGACAGGGGGCTGGAAACACCATATATTTT.

Concerning this clone: The same CDR3 also results from other DNA sequences found in this sample. This rearrangement joins TRBV5-4 to TRBJ1-3, with a tentative D call TRBD1 (5 bases). The CDR3 runs 15 residues. Germline loops: CDR1 SGHNT, CDR2 YYREEE (reference sequence). V lost 0 bases to trimming and J lost 0 bases, with 7 bases between them. CDR3 amino acids: CASSLAGGSGNTIYF. Here the CDR3 DNA reads TGTGCCAGCAGCTTGGCCGGGGGCTCTGGAAACACCATATATTTT.

This chain uses TRBV7-9 with TRBJ2-7; unclear D gene. Looked up from germline, CDR1 is SEHNR and CDR2 is FQNEAQ (reference sequence). The CDR3 totals 14 residues. V dropped 5 bases and J dropped 5 bases, with 16 bases sitting between them. The CDR3 loop is CASSPPLGSNEQYF. The CDR3 DNA reads TGTGCCAGCAGCCCCCCCCTCGGTAGTAACGAGCAGTACTTC. Filled out from reference TRBV7-9 and TRBJ2-7, the complete variable domain reads DTGVSQNPRHKITKRGQNVTFRCDPISEHNRLYWYRQTLGQGPEFLTYFQNEAQLEKSRLLSDRFSAERPKGSFSTLEIQRTEQGDSAMYLCASSPPLGSNEQYFGPGTRLTVT.

The chain carries TRBV6-5 and TRBJ1-2, with D maybe TRBD1 (5 bases). The CDR3 spans 15 residues. The germline V gene encodes CDR1 MNHEY and CDR2 SVGAGI. Trimming stripped 6 bases from V and 5 bases from J, with 19 bases between. DNA of the CDR3: TGTGCCAGCAGGTGGAAACAGGCCGCATCTTATGGCTACACCTTC. Translated, it gives CASRWKQAASYGYTF.

This clone showed up just once. The chain combines TRBV5-1 with TRBJ2-5; 8 nucleotides align to TRBD2. CDR3 length: 12 residues. Looked up from germline, CDR1 is SGHRS and CDR2 is YFSETQ. Germline trimming cut 4 bases from V and 5 bases from J; bases unmatched to any gene: 1. The DNA for the CDR3 is TGCGCCAGCAGCCGGGAGGGCGAGACCCAGTACTTC. This translates into CASSREGETQYF.

This sequence joins TRBV27 and TRBJ2-1; D gene unclear. Trimming took off 2 bases at V and 2 bases at J, with 7 bases between the two ends. This CDR3 is 14 amino acids long. Germline V gives CDR1 MNHEY, CDR2 SMNVEV (reference sequence). CDR3 in amino acids: CASSLAYAYNEQFF. The CDR3 nucleotides are TGTGCCAGCAGTTTAGCGTATGCCTACAATGAGCAGTTCTTC.

The chain has TRBV19 and TRBJ1-4; D remains ambiguous. This CDR3 has 16 amino acids. CDR1 is LNHDA, CDR2 SQIVND, per germline (reference sequence). The V end was cut by 5 bases, the J end by 5 bases, with 18 bases between. The CDR3 spells CASSSQKAQFNEKLFF. The CDR3 DNA reads TGTGCCAGTAGTTCTCAGAAGGCACAGTTCAATGAAAAACTGTTTTTT.

In its sample, this clone was seen a few times. The CDR3 spells CASSLEPFGGYNEQFF. In DNA form, the CDR3 reads TGTGCCAGCAGCTTGGAACCGTTCGGGGGATACAATGAGCAGTTCTTC. V gene TRBV5-4 combines with J gene TRBJ2-1; D is perhaps TRBD2 (6 bases). V lost 0 bases to trimming and J lost 4 bases, with 14 bases between them. This CDR3 is built from 16 residues. Germline V gene sequence: CDR1 SGHNT, CDR2 YYREEE (reference sequence).

This chain connects TRBV7-3 to TRBJ2-3, with TRBD2 identical over 7 bases. Germline CDR1 and CDR2: SGHTA and FQGTGA. V dropped 5 bases and J dropped 8; count of bases not matched to a gene: 4. The CDR3 sequence is 12 residues long. CDR3 in amino acids: CASSAPGGTQYF. CDR3 DNA sequence: TGTGCCAGCAGCGCTCCGGGAGGTACGCAGTATTTT.

The chain combines TRBV2 with TRBJ1-5, with TRBD1 matching over 12 bases. CDR3 length equals 15 residues. V was pared by 7 bases and J by 7 bases, with 8 bases of the junction left unmatched. Germline CDR1 reads SNHLY; CDR2 reads FYNNEI. Here the CDR3 reads CASTSSGTGGQPQHF. The CDR3 DNA is TGTGCCAGCACCAGTTCCGGGACAGGGGGCCAGCCCCAGCATTTT. Combining the CDR3 with reference TRBV2 and TRBJ1-5 gives the whole variable domain EPEVTQTPSHQVTQMGQEVILRCVPISNHLYFYWYRQILGQKVEFLVSFYNNEISEKSEIFDDQFSVERPDGSNFTLKIRSTKLEDSAMYFCASTSSGTGGQPQHFGDGTRLSIL.

The chain uses TRBV4-2 and TRBJ2-1; possible D gene TRBD2, 7 bases. The CDR3 consists of 15 residues. The germline gives CDR1 LGHNA, CDR2 YNFKEQ. V was cut by 1 base and J by 4 bases, with 11 bases left in between. CDR3 sequence: CASSQGRGGYNEQFF. Written as DNA, the CDR3 is TGTGCCAGCAGCCAAGGGAGGGGGGGGTACAATGAGCAGTTCTTC.